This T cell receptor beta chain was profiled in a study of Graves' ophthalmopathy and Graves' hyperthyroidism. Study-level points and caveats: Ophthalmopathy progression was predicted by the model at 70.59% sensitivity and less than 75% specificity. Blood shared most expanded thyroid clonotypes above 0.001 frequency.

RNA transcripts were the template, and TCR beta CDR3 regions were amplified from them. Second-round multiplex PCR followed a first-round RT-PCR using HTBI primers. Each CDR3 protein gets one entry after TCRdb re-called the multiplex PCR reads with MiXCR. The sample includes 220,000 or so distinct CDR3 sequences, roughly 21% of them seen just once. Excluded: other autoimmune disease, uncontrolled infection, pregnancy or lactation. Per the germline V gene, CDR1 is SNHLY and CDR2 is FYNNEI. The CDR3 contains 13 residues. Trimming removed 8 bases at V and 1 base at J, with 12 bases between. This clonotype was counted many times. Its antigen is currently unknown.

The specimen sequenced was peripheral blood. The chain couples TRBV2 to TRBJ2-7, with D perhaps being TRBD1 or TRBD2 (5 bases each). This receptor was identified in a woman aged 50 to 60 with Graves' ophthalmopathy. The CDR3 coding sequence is TGTGCCAGCCGCCGGGACGTGTCCTACGAGCAGTACTTC. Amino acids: CASRRDVSYEQYF.